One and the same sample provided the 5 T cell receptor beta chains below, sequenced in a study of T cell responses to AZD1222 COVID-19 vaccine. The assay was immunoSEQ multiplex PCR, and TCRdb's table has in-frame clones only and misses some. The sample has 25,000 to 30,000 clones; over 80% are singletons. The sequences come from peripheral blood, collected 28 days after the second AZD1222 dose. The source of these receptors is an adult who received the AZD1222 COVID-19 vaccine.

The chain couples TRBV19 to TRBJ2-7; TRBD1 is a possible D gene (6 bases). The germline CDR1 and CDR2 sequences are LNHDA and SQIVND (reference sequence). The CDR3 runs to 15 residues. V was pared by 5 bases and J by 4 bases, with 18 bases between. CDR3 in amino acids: CASSPSQGRRYEQYF. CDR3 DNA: TGTGCCAGTAGTCCTAGTCAGGGGCGGAGGTACGAGCAGTACTTC.

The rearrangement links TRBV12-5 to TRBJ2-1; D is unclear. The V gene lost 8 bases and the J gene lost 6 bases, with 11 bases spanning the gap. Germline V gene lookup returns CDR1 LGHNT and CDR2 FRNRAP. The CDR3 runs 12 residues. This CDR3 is CASSAPGNEQFF. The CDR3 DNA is TGTGCTAGTAGCGCTCCCGGCAATGAGCAGTTCTTC. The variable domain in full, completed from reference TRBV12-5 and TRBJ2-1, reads DARVTQTPRHKVTEMGQEVTMRCQPILGHNTVFWYRQTMMQGLELLAYFRNRAPLDDSGMPKDRFSAEMPDATLATLKIQPSEPRDSAVYFCASSAPGNEQFFGPGTRLTVL.

In DNA form, the CDR3 reads TGTGCCACCAGTGACCAGGGAGCGGAGCCCCAGCATTTT. This translates into CATSDQGAEPQHF. The chain is built from TRBV24-1 and TRBJ1-5; perhaps TRBD1 as D (5 bases). The CDR3 is 13 amino acids. Trimming removed 4 bases from V and 8 bases from J, with 11 bases in between. Per the germline V gene, CDR1 is KGHDR and CDR2 is SFDVKD.

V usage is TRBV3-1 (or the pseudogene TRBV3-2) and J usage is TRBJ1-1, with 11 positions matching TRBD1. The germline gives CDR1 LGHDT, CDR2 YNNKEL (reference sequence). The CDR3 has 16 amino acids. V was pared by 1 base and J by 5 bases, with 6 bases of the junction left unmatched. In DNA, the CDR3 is TGTGCCAGCAGCCAAGGCTGGGACAGGGGGGGGACTGAAGCTTTCTTT. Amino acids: CASSQGWDRGGTEAFF.

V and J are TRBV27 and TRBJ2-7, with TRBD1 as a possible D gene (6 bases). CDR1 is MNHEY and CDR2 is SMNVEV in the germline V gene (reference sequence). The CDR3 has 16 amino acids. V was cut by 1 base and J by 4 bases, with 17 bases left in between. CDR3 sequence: CASSLFGRGPPYEQYF. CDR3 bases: TGTGCCAGCAGTTTATTTGGCAGGGGACCTCCTTACGAGCAGTACTTC.